The clone carrying this T cell receptor beta chain has just one count. This entry is derived from a study of cytomegalovirus exposure and HLA in healthy donors. The CDR3 runs to 14 residues. Looked up from germline, CDR1 is MDHEN and CDR2 is SYDVKM. The V gene lost 5 bases and the J gene lost 5 bases, with 15 bases spanning the gap. A multiplex PCR was run with 60 Vbeta primers and 13 Jbeta primers. Profiled with immunoSEQ multiplex PCR; TCRdb holds only in-frame clones, not every one. The table lists tens of thousands of clones, around nine tenths of them singletons. The rearrangement joins TRBV28 to TRBJ2-5, with D maybe TRBD2 (6 bases). This sequence originates from a man in his thirties or forties in good health and CMV-seropositive. The specimen was PBMCs. The CDR3 region is CASSTNRLGETQYF. The CDR3 coding sequence is TGTGCCAGCAGTACAAATAGACTAGGGGAGACCCAGTACTTC. The full variable domain, in which reference TRBV28 and TRBJ2-5 provide the parts outside the CDR3, is DVKVTQSSRYLVKRTGEKVFLECVQDMDHENMFWYRQDPGLGLRLIYFSYDVKMKEKGDIPEGYSVSREKKERFSLILESASTNQTSMYLCASSTNRLGETQYFGPGTRLLVL.